The 25 T cell receptor beta chains in this list originate from one sample, sequenced in a study of early T cells in non-severe SARS-CoV-2 infection. TCRdb analysed the 5' RACE reads with MiXCR anew, one entry per CDR3 protein. In the table there are 25,000 to 30,000 distinct CDR3 sequences, over 4% of which are singletons. Sequencing was performed on whole blood. Source of these receptors: an adult who was a healthcare worker with PCR-confirmed SARS-CoV-2 infection or an uninfected control (not recorded which).

At least ten counts were recorded for this clonotype. The CDR3 spells CASSLKLREYEQYF. CDR3 coding DNA: TGTGCCAGCAGTTTAAAACTCAGGGAGTACGAGCAGTACTTC. The J gene is TRBJ2-7, the V gene TRBV12-3 or TRBV12-4; the D call may be TRBD1 or TRBD2 (5 bases each). The CDR3 has 14 amino acids. Trimming took 2 bases from V and 4 from J, leaving 12 bases between them.

This clonotype was counted between two and nine times. This sequence joins TRBV28 and TRBJ2-5, with D maybe TRBD2 (6 bases). V was shortened by 2 bases and J by 5 bases, with 12 bases between the two germline ends. This CDR3 contains 14 residues. The germline CDR1 and CDR2 sequences are MDHEN and SYDVKM. CDR3: CASSLGPEGETQYF. DNA of the CDR3: TGTGCCAGCAGTTTAGGACCGGAGGGGGAGACCCAGTACTTC.

This clonotype came up many times. The chain uses TRBV5-5 and TRBJ1-2; D might be TRBD1 (5 bases). CDR1 SGHKS and CDR2 YYEKEE come from the germline V gene (reference sequence). The CDR3 is 13 amino acids. Trimming removed 2 bases at V and 2 bases at J, with 7 bases between. As DNA, the CDR3 is TGTGCCAGCAGCTTACAGGCCAACTATGGCTACACCTTC. Translated, it gives CASSLQANYGYTF.

This rearrangement joins TRBV7-8 to TRBJ1-1; D unresolved. The CDR3 covers 13 residues. The V end lost 4 bases, the J end lost 1 base, and 7 bases lay between the germline ends. Per germline, CDR1 SGHVS and CDR2 FQNEAQ. The CDR3 DNA follows: TGTGCCAGCAGCTCCCGCCGGAACACTGAAGCTTTCTTT. This sequence encodes CASSSRRNTEAFF.

This clonotype was seen repeatedly, ten times or more. The V and J genes are TRBV18 and TRBJ1-1, with 9 bases identical to TRBD1. The V gene's germline CDR1 is KGHSH and CDR2 LQKENI. This CDR3 has 13 amino acids. J gave up 1 base and V 6 bases, and 0 bases lay outside the gene matches. This CDR3 reads CASSGQGNTEAFF. In DNA form, the CDR3 reads TGTGCCAGCTCGGGACAGGGGAACACTGAAGCTTTCTTT.

Ten or more counts support this clonotype. The rearrangement links TRBV28 to TRBJ2-1; 10 bases match TRBD2. V lost 8 bases, J lost 8 bases, and 6 bases stayed unmatched. Germline-derived CDR1 and CDR2 are MDHEN and SYDVKM. The CDR3 is 13 residues long. As DNA, the CDR3 is TGTGCCAGCGTTAGCGGGGGGTTCTATGAGCAGTTCTTC. Protein product: CASVSGGFYEQFF. Supplemented by reference TRBV28 and TRBJ2-1, the full variable domain reads DVKVTQSSRYLVKRTGEKVFLECVQDMDHENMFWYRQDPGLGLRLIYFSYDVKMKEKGDIPEGYSVSREKKERFSLILESASTNQTSMYLCASVSGGFYEQFFGPGTRLTVL.

In this sample, this clonotype turned up many times. The V call is TRBV11-2, the J call TRBJ1-1; D gene unclear. The germline V gene has CDR1 SGHAT and CDR2 FQNNGV. The V end lost 5 bases, the J end lost 3 bases, and 13 bases lay between the germline ends. The length of the CDR3 is 14 residues. The chain's CDR3 is CASSLPTWDTEAFF. The DNA for the CDR3 is TGTGCCAGCAGCCTCCCCACGTGGGACACTGAAGCTTTCTTT.

The rearrangement uses TRBV20-1 and TRBJ1-5, with a possible D match to TRBD1 (5 bases). Trimming took 6 bases from V and 1 from J, leaving 19 bases between them. Germline V gives CDR1 DFQATT, CDR2 SNEGSKA (reference sequence). The CDR3 spans 16 residues. The CDR3 DNA reads as TGCAGTGCGGAGCGTTACAGGATCCTGAGCAATCAGCCCCAGCATTTT. Translated: CSAERYRILSNQPQHF.

This clonotype was observed a handful of times. V gene TRBV29-1 combines with J gene TRBJ2-3; 7 bases map to TRBD2. CDR3 size: 16 residues. Germline lookup yields CDR1 SQVTM and CDR2 ANQGSEA. Germline trimming cut 0 bases from V and 7 bases from J; bases unmatched to any gene: 13. CDR3 coding DNA: TGCAGCGTTGAAGATCGGGGGGAGTCACTCGGTAATACGCAGTATTTT. This sequence encodes CSVEDRGESLGNTQYF.

The table lists this clonotype with many counts. The chain couples TRBV11-2 to TRBJ2-3; possibly TRBD2 for D (6 bases). Trimming took 0 bases from V and 0 from J, leaving 10 bases between them. CDR1 and CDR2 (germline): SGHAT, FQNNGV. This CDR3 region has 16 residues. The CDR3 is CASSLEWGRSTDTQYF. DNA for the CDR3: TGTGCCAGCAGCTTAGAGTGGGGGAGGAGCACAGATACGCAGTATTTT.

In the case of this clonotype: Compared with germline, one end of the junction differs, possibly owing to a read error. The chain carries TRBV19 and TRBJ1-2; 9 positions agree with TRBD1. Per germline, CDR1 LNHDA and CDR2 SQIVND (reference sequence). The CDR3 has 15 amino acids. The CDR3 loop is CASRSTGGADYGYAF. CDR3 nucleotides: TGTGCCAGTAGATCAACAGGGGGCGCGGACTATGGCTACGCCTTC.

This clonotype was seen repeatedly, ten times or more. The chain recombines TRBV4-2 with TRBJ2-1, with 10 bases matching TRBD2. Germline trimming cut 7 bases from V and 2 bases from J; bases unmatched to any gene: 8. CDR3 length: 16 amino acids. Germline loops: CDR1 LGHNA, CDR2 YNFKEQ. The CDR3 here is CASTPSGSTTYNEQFF. The CDR3 DNA follows: TGTGCCAGCACCCCTAGCGGGAGCACCACCTACAATGAGCAGTTCTTC.

In its sample, this clonotype was seen a few times. The chain combines TRBV6-5 with TRBJ2-1; D may be TRBD1 or TRBD2 (6 bases each). Deletions cut 0 bases from V and 9 bases from J, with 9 bases between. The CDR3 runs to 13 residues. Germline values: CDR1 MNHEY, CDR2 SVGAGI. This CDR3 reads CASSYSKGGEQFF. The CDR3 DNA is TGTGCCAGCAGTTACTCGAAGGGGGGTGAGCAGTTCTTC.

This clonotype was seen repeatedly, ten times or more. The V gene is TRBV21-1, the J gene TRBJ2-2. TRBV21-1 constitutes a pseudogene. This CDR3 comprises 16 residues. CDR3 region: CASSKELAIITGELFF. In DNA, the CDR3 is TGTGCCAGCAGCAAAGAATTGGCTATTATAACCGGGGAGCTGTTTTTT.

The table lists this clonotype with many counts. V usage is TRBV12-3 or TRBV12-4 and J usage is TRBJ1-2; possibly TRBD1 for D (5 bases). The CDR3 runs to 15 residues. Trimming stripped 0 bases from V and 7 bases from J, with 15 bases between. Here the CDR3 reads CASSLARLGEGGYTF. The CDR3 DNA sequence: TGTGCCAGCAGTTTAGCGCGTTTAGGGGAAGGTGGCTACACCTTC.

This clonotype has just a few counts. J is TRBJ2-7 and V is TRBV20-1, with a tentative D call TRBD1 (6 bases). The CDR3 extends over 15 amino acids. V was clipped by 5 bases and J by 2 bases, with 19 bases between them. The germline V gene encodes CDR1 DFQATT and CDR2 SNEGSKA (reference sequence). In DNA form, the CDR3 reads TGCAGTGCTGGGACACCGGGACGTACCACCTACGAGCAGTACTTC. Residues: CSAGTPGRTTYEQYF.

This clonotype was counted at least ten times. This chain uses TRBV6-4 with TRBJ1-2; a possible D gene is TRBD1 (6 bases). Germline V gene lookup returns CDR1 MRHNA and CDR2 SNTAGT. V lost 4 bases, J lost 4 bases, and 13 bases lay in between. This CDR3 spans 14 amino acids. The CDR3 DNA sequence: TGTGCCAGCAGTGCCGAAACAGGGAGCTATGGCTACACCTTC. Protein sequence: CASSAETGSYGYTF.

The chain combines TRBV9 with TRBJ1-1; D is uncertain. Trimming left V 2 bases short and J 5 bases short, with 19 bases between. The CDR3 length is 16 residues. The germline CDR1 and CDR2 sequences are SGDLS and YYNGEE. The chain's CDR3 is CASSVLDRLQMTEAFF. The CDR3 DNA is TGTGCCAGCAGCGTGTTGGATCGGCTACAGATGACTGAAGCTTTCTTT.

This clonotype was counted between two and nine times. The chain couples TRBV5-4 to TRBJ2-7; 12 nucleotides line up with TRBD2. The CDR3 totals 15 residues. Per the germline V gene, CDR1 is SGHNT and CDR2 is YYREEE (reference sequence). V was clipped by 2 bases and J by 2 bases; unmatched bases: 2. The CDR3 sequence: CASSFRLAGAYEQYF. DNA of the CDR3: TGTGCCAGCAGCTTTCGACTAGCGGGGGCCTACGAGCAGTACTTC.

There are many counts of this clonotype. This sequence joins TRBV19 and TRBJ1-2; 7 bases map to TRBD1. This CDR3 contains 16 residues. The germline CDR1 and CDR2 sequences are LNHDA and SQIVND (reference sequence). Trimming at V came to 4 bases and at J to 7 bases, leaving 15 bases not matched to a gene. The CDR3 spells CASSTTFGQAPRGYTF. In nucleotides, the CDR3 is TGTGCCAGTAGTACCACTTTCGGACAGGCCCCCCGTGGCTACACCTTC. The full variable domain, rest sourced from reference TRBV19 and TRBJ1-2, is DGGITQSPKYLFRKEGQNVTLSCEQNLNHDAMYWYRQDPGQGLRLIYYSQIVNDFQKGDIAEGYSVSREKKESFPLTVTSAQKNPTAFYLCASSTTFGQAPRGYTFGSGTRLTVV.

This clonotype has at least ten counts. The CDR3: CASSLGASGTQYF. The CDR3 nucleotides are TGTGCCAGCAGTTTAGGGGCTTCGGGTACGCAGTATTTT. The chain carries TRBV12-3 or TRBV12-4 and TRBJ2-3; D is ambiguous. The CDR3 sequence is 13 residues long. Deletions cut 1 base from V and 8 bases from J, with 10 bases between.

This clonotype has a count of ten or more. This chain joins TRBV29-1 and TRBJ2-1; D remains unclear. The CDR3 consists of 15 residues. In germline, CDR1 is SQVTM, CDR2 ANQGSEA. The germline V and J ends were trimmed by 0 bases and 6 bases, with 15 bases remaining between them. The CDR3 spells CSVEDPKQSRNEQFF. Written as DNA, the CDR3 is TGCAGCGTTGAAGATCCGAAACAGTCCCGCAATGAGCAGTTCTTC.

The V gene is TRBV6-1, the J gene TRBJ2-1; 14 nucleotides line up with TRBD2. The J segment lost 6 bases and the V segment lost 4 bases, leaving 2 bases of the junction unmatched. The germline CDR1 and CDR2 sequences are MNHNS and SASEGT. This CDR3 spans 15 amino acids. CDR3 protein: CASSAGLAGVNEQFF. CDR3 sequence (DNA): TGTGCCAGCAGTGCGGGACTAGCGGGGGTCAATGAGCAGTTCTTC.

The rearrangement links TRBV20-1 to TRBJ2-7; 9 bases fit TRBD2. The CDR3 contains 14 residues. CDR1 and CDR2 from the germline V gene are DFQATT and SNEGSKA (reference sequence). The J segment lost 6 bases and the V segment lost 6 bases, leaving 12 bases of the junction unmatched. In DNA form, the CDR3 reads TGCAGTGCAAGCCGCGATAGCGGGAGAGGCGAGCAGTACTTC. Protein: CSASRDSGRGEQYF.

This clonotype was seen many times. The V gene is TRBV11-2, the J gene TRBJ1-2; D perhaps matches TRBD1 (5 bases). Trimming shortened V by 5 bases and J by 1 base, and 11 bases separated the two germline ends. The germline V gene has CDR1 SGHAT and CDR2 FQNNGV. The CDR3 is 14 amino acids. This CDR3 is CASSPRQGNYGYTF. In DNA form, the CDR3 reads TGTGCCAGCAGCCCTAGGCAGGGTAACTATGGCTACACCTTC.